Given below is one T cell receptor (beta chain) in context. Its antigen is undetermined. Only in-frame clones appear in the TCRdb table, and some are missing; sequencing was by immunoSEQ multiplex PCR. The sample holds under 25,000 clones, around 97% seen once. The data were obtained in a study of regulatory and conventional T cells in RAG deficiency. Study-level results: Shannon entropy was markedly lower and Simpson indices higher in RAG-deficient patients than control T-cell subsets.

The germline V gene encodes CDR1 MGHRA and CDR2 YSYEKL. V lost 4 bases and J 1 base, leaving 14 bases between the germline ends. This CDR3 has 16 residues. Conventional CD4+ T cells were sorted from blood as CD25-low CD127-high cells. The same data also contributed to another study, on regulatory T cells. This second study says: The PCR used 52 TRBV and 13 TRBJ primers.

The TCR comes from a human donor in good health. Sequencing used CD25- CD4+ T cells sorted from blood. The chain is built from TRBV4-1 and TRBJ1-5; D not certain. CDR3 sequence: CASSPHGGMSNQPQHF. CDR3 sequence (DNA): TGCGCCAGCAGCCCACACGGAGGGATGAGCAATCAGCCCCAGCATTTT.